The entry below gives a single TCR beta chain sequence along with its context. Its antigen remains unknown. The sample comes from a study of cytomegalovirus exposure and HLA in healthy donors. Study-wide results and limits: Being productive about 87% or about 30% of the time was typical of most TCR beta V segments in an earlier analysis.

V was shortened by 8 bases and J by 5 bases, with 17 bases between the two germline ends. Germline CDR1 is WNHNN and CDR2 is SYGVQD (reference sequence). This CDR3 spans 14 amino acids. A multiplex PCR was run with 60 Vbeta primers and 13 Jbeta primers. TCRdb's copy holds only in-frame clones and misses some; the assay was immunoSEQ multiplex PCR. The sample contains 150,000 to 200,000 clones, 80% of which appear only once. The chain has TRBV10-1 and TRBJ2-3, with D tentatively TRBD2 (7 bases). The sequence was collected from a man aged 25 to 45 in good health and CMV-seropositive. Sequenced: PBMCs. The CDR3 region is CASSRGEGEDTQYF. Here the CDR3 DNA reads TGCGCCAGCTCGCGTGGGGAGGGGGAAGATACGCAGTATTTT.